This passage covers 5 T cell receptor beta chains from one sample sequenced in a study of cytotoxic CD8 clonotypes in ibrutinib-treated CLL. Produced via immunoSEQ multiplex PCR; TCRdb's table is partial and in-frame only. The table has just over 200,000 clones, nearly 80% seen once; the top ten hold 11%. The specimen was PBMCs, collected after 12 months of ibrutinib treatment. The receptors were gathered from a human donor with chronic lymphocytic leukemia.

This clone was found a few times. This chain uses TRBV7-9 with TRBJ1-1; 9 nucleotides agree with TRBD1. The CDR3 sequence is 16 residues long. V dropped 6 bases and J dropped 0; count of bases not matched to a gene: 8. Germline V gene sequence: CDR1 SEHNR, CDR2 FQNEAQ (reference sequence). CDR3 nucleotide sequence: TGTGCCAGCAGGGGACAGGGAGCCCTTATGAACACTGAAGCTTTCTTT. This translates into CASRGQGALMNTEAFF.

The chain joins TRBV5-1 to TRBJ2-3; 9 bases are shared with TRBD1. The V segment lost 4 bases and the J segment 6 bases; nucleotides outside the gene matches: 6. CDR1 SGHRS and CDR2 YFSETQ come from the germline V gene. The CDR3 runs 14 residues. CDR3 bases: TGCGCCAGCAGCGGGACAGGGACGGGGGATACGCAGTATTTT. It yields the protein CASSGTGTGDTQYF.

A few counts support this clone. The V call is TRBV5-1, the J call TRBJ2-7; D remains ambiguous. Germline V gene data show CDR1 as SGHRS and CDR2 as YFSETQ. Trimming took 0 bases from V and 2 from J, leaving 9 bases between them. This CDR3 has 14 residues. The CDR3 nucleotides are TGCGCCAGCAGCTTGGTCCTTGGAGCCTACGAGCAGTACTTC. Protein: CASSLVLGAYEQYF.

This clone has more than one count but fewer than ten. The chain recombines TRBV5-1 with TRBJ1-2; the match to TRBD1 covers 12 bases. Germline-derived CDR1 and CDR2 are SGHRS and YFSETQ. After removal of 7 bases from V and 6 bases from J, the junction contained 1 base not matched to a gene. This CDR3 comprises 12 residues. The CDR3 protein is CASGTGGDGYTF. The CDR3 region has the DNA TGCGCCAGCGGGACAGGGGGCGATGGCTACACCTTC.

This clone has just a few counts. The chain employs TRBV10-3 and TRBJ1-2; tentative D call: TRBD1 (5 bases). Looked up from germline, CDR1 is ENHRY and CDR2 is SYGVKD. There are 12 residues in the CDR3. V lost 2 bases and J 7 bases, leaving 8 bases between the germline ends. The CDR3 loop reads CAISEQGSGYTF. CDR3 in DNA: TGTGCCATCAGTGAGCAGGGATCTGGCTACACCTTC.